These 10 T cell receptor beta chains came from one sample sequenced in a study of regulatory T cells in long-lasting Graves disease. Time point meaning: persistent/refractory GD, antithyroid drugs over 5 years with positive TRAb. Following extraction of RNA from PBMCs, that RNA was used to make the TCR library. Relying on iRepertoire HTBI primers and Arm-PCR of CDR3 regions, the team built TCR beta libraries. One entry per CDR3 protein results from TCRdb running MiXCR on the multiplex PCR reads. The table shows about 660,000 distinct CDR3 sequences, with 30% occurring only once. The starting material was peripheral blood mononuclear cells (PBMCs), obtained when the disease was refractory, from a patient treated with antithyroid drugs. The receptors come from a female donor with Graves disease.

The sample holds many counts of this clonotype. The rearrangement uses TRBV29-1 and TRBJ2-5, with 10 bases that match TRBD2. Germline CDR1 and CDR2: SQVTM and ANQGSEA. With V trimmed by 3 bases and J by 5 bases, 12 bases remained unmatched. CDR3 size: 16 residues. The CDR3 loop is CSVEASGSGGRETQYF. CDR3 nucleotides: TGCAGCGTTGAGGCTAGCGGGAGTGGAGGGAGGGAGACCCAGTACTTC.

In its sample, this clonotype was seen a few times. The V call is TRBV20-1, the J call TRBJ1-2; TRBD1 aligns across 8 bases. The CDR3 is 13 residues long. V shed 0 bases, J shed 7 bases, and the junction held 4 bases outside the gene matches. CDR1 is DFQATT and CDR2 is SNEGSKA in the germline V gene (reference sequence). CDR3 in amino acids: CSAREQGAPGYTF. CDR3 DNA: TGCAGTGCTAGAGAGCAGGGGGCGCCTGGCTACACCTTC.

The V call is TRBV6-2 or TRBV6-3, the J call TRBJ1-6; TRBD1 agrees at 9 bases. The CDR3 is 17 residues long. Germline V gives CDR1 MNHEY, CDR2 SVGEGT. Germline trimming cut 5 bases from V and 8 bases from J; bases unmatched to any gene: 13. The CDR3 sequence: CASSRGQGDIVDSPLHF. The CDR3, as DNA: TGTGCCAGCAGTAGGGGACAGGGCGATATAGTTGATTCACCCCTCCACTTT.

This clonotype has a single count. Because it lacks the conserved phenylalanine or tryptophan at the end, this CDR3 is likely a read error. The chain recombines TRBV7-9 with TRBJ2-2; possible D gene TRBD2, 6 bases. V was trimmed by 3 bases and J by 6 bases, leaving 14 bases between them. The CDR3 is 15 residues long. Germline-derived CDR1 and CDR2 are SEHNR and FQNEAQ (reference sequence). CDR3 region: CASSLGAGFAGELFI. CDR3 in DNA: TGTGCCAGCAGCTTGGGAGCGGGTTTCGCCGGGGAGCTGTTTATT.

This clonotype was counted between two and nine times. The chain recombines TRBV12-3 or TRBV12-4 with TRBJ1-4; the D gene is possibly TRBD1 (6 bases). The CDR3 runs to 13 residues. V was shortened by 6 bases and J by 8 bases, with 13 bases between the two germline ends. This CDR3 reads CASSRGALEKLFF. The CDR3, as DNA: TGTGCCAGCAGCCGGGGGGCCTTAGAAAAACTGTTTTTT.

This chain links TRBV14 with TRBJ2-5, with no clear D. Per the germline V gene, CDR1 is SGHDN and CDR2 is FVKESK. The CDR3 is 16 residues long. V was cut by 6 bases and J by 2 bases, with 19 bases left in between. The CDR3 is CASSTPQSAAQETQYF. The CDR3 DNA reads TGTGCCAGCAGTACCCCCCAGTCCGCGGCTCAAGAGACCCAGTACTTC. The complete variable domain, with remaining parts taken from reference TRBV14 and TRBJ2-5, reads EAGVTQFPSHSVIEKGQTVTLRCDPISGHDNLYWYRRVMGKEIKFLLHFVKESKQDESGMPNNRFLAERTGGTYSTLKVQPAELEDSGVYFCASSTPQSAAQETQYFGPGTRLLVL.

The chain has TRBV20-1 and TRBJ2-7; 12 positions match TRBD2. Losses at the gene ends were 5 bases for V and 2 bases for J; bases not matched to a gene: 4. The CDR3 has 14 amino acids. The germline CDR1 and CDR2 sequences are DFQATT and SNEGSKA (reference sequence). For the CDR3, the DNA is TGCAGTGCTGTGCTAGCGGGAGGGACCTACGAGCAGTACTTC. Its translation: CSAVLAGGTYEQYF.

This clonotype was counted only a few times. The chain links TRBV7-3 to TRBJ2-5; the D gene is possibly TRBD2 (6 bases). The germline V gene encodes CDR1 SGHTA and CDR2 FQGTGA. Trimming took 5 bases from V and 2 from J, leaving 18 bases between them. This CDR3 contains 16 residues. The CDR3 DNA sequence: TGTGCCAGCAGCCCCTGCCGGGCAGGACTACAAGAGACCCAGTACTTC. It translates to CASSPCRAGLQETQYF.

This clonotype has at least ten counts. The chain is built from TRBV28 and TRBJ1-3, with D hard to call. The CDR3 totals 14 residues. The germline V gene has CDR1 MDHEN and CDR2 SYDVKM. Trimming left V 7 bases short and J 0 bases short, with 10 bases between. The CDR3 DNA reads TGTGCCAGCACCGGGCATAACTCTGGAAACACCATATATTTT. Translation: CASTGHNSGNTIYF.

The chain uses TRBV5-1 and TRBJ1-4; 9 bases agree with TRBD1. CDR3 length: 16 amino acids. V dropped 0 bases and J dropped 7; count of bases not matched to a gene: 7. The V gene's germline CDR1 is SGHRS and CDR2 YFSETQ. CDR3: CASSLEGTGSGEKLFF. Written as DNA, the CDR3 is TGCGCCAGCAGCTTGGAAGGGACAGGGTCCGGTGAAAAACTGTTTTTT.